The rows below give T cell receptor beta chains drawn from one sample of a study of HIV-infected patients and healthy controls. MiXCR, run by TCRdb on the 5' RACE reads, gives a single entry per CDR3 protein. The sample contains roughly 68,000 distinct CDR3 sequences, under 25% of which appear only once. The sample taken for sequencing was CD4+ T cells from blood. Source of these receptors: a human donor in good health. Both conserved end residues are part of each CDR3. D genes are given only for firm matches. Some rows have no size entry. The others give once, few or many, or a class for an expanded clone.

V: TRBV30; size: few; length: 13; D: -; J: TRBJ1-6; CDR3: CALQRGNNSPLHF; DNA: TGTGCCTTACAGAGGGGAAATAATTCACCCCTCCACTTT
V: TRBV28; size: -; length: 14; D: -; J: TRBJ1-1; CDR3: CASSVSGSYTEAFF; DNA: TGTGCCAGCAGTGTTTCGGGTTCGTACACTGAAGCTTTCTTT
V: TRBV5-1; size: -; length: 15; D: -; J: TRBJ2-2; CDR3: CASSLNRVNTGELFF; DNA: TGCGCCAGCAGCTTGAACAGGGTGAACACCGGGGAGCTGTTTTTT
V: TRBV20-1; size: few; length: 15; D: -; J: TRBJ2-7; CDR3: CSASPGPRKNYEQYF; DNA: TGCAGTGCGAGCCCTGGCCCCAGAAAAAATTACGAGCAGTACTTC
V: TRBV3-1; size: many; length: 14; D: -; J: TRBJ2-3; CDR3: CASSQAGLGDTQYF; DNA: TGTGCCAGCAGCCAAGCGGGTTTAGGAGATACGCAGTATTTT
V: TRBV4-2; size: few; length: 14; D: TRBD1; J: TRBJ1-4; CDR3: CASSLDRVDEKLFF; DNA: TGTGCCAGCAGCTTGGACAGGGTAGATGAAAAACTGTTTTTT
V: TRBV5-1; size: many; length: 14; D: -; J: TRBJ2-7; CDR3: CASSATSPRDEQYF; DNA: TGCGCCAGCAGCGCCACTAGTCCGAGGGACGAGCAGTACTTC
V: TRBV5-6; size: many; length: 15; D: TRBD2; J: TRBJ2-3; CDR3: CASSLGGEYTDTQYF; DNA: TGTGCCAGCAGCCTGGGGGGGGAGTACACAGATACGCAGTATTTT
V: TRBV5-1; size: -; length: 15; D: -; J: TRBJ2-5; CDR3: CASSSTGAQQETQYF; DNA: TGCGCCAGCAGCTCGACCGGGGCCCAACAAGAGACCCAGTACTTC
V: TRBV29-1; size: -; length: 13; D: -; J: TRBJ2-3; CDR3: CSARSTLTDTQYF; DNA: TGCAGCGCTCGGAGTACCCTCACAGATACGCAGTATTTT
V: TRBV5-4; size: many; length: 14; D: TRBD1; J: TRBJ1-4; CDR3: CASSWDSKNEKLFF; DNA: TGTGCCAGCAGCTGGGACAGCAAAAATGAAAAACTGTTTTTT
V: TRBV6-2/TRBV6-3; size: -; length: 17; D: TRBD1; J: TRBJ2-6; CDR3: CASSPGQTFSGANVLTF; DNA: TGTGCCAGCAGCCCGGGACAGACCTTCTCTGGGGCCAACGTCCTGACTTTC
V: TRBV19; size: few; length: 17; D: TRBD1; J: TRBJ1-2; CDR3: CASTVRQGAAGDYGYTF; DNA: TGTGCCAGTACCGTAAGGCAGGGGGCAGCCGGTGACTATGGCTACACCTTC
V: TRBV9; size: many; length: 13; D: -; J: TRBJ1-5; CDR3: CASSVVRGQPQHF; DNA: TGTGCCAGCAGCGTAGTGCGAGGGCAGCCCCAGCATTTT